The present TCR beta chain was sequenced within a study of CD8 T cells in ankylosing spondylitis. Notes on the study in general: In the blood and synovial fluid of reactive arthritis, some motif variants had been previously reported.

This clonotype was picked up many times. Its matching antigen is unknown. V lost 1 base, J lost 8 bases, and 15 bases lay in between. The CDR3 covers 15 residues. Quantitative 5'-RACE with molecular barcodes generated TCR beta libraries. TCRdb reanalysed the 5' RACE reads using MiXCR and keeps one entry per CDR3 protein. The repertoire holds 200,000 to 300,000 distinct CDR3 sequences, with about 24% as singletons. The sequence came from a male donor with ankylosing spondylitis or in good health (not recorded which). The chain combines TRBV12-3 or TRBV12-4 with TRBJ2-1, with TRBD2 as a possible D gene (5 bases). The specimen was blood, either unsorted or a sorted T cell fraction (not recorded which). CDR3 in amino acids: CASSLVPVQEDEQFF. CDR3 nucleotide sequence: TGTGCCAGCAGTTTAGTTCCCGTCCAGGAGGATGAGCAGTTCTTC.